This T cell receptor (beta chain) was captured in a study of shared clonotypes between healthy human individuals (dated by TCRdb to 2018 to 2021). With respect to the entire study: Three men and a couple of women, aged 18 to 49 years, made up the cohort. For each donor, CD4 naive and CD4 memory were each given three plates, CD8 naive was given two plates, and CD8 memory was given one plate. The study deeply sequenced blood TCR repertoires of five healthy adults to estimate repertoire size and the extent of clonotype sharing between individuals. To increase sequencing depth and limit assay-specific biases, different laboratories used diverse techniques to prepare libraries and sequence TCR repertoires. Between about 0.94 and 8.9 billion PBMCs per donor were obtained by leukapheresis. Paper-wide results and their limitations: Even with the large sequencing depth, rarefaction of the sorted-subset datasets indicated that sequencing was incomplete. Roughly 5.2% of naive CD4, around 3.6% of naive CD8, approximately 2% of memory CD4, and around 0.42% of memory CD8 clonotypes were shared across several donors. Naive subsets generally had larger estimated clonotype richness than memory subsets did. Pairwise subsampling indicated that sequencing depth was expected to affect the degree of clonotype sharing among donors. Sampling was restricted to blood, and TCR repertoires in tissues likely differ from the TCR repertoires found in blood. Because the study included only a small number of donors, the genetic and exposure-history diversity represented was limited. Higher generation probabilities were observed for clonotypes shared by all four sorted-subset donors than for non-shared clonotypes.

CDR1 and CDR2 are read off the germline V gene (reference sequence) as SEHNR and FQNEAQ. From cysteine to phenylalanine, the CDR3 is 14 amino acids long. Only CDR3 DNA is held: 42 bases, read in frame from base 1. Trimming takes 5 bases from V and 5 bases from J, and the germline ends sit 15 bases apart. A note on this clone: Its recognized antigen is unknown. Per-nucleotide qualities are absent, and no much larger clonotype sits a single base away.

The donors were healthy, HIV-negative adults who had no recently reported acute infections or vaccinations. Every donor was a Caucasian adult residing in Nashville, Tennessee, USA. CD4+ T cells were enriched by magnetic negative selection, after which naive cells were positively selected on CD45RA and the negative fraction was taken as the memory subset. Blood was collected by leukapheresis, and PBMCs were isolated by Ficoll-Histopaque density gradient centrifugation and then cryopreserved in liquid nitrogen vapor phase. Purity and quantity of every magnetically sorted T cell population were checked by analytical flow cytometry. Each sorted fraction had its genomic DNA isolated and then quantified by UV absorbance on a Nanodrop 2000c. TCR CDR3 regions were amplified from genomic DNA by multiplex PCR using the deep immunoSEQ assay. Genomic DNA extracted from each cell subset was distributed evenly over all wells of several immunoSEQ 96-well plates, and each plate served as one replicate. Each replicate PCR for sorted subsets received 200 ng genomic DNA, equal to roughly 29,000 T cell genomes. Purified libraries were measured with a Qubit 3.0 fluorometer, size-checked on a Bioanalyzer 2100, and measured again with the KAPA Library Quantification kit. A separate single-read 150-cycle Illumina NextSeq 550 flow cell was used to sequence each immunoSEQ 96-well plate. Per the source publication's procedure: Because only junctional sequences without quality scores were contained in the immunoSEQ output, filtering matching that applied to full-length reads could not be performed. Sequences were annotated with PyIR, a Python wrapper for IgBLAST v1.9, and V/J genes and CDR3 were assigned using IMGT germline references. Any read was removed if the V/J assignment was weak (E-value above 1e-6), the CDR3 was missing, or the read contained stop codons, out-of-frame junctions, or ambiguous translated residues. V3J clonotypes were defined as sequences sharing an identical inferred V gene, J gene, and CDR3 amino acid sequence. To compute the percentage overlap between repertoires, the number of shared unique clonotypes was divided by the size of the smaller repertoire. Three approaches were used to assess repertoire richness: RTK rarefaction, the Chao1 estimator, and Recon v2.1 estimates of unobserved clonotypes. Generation probabilities were computed with OLGA for all TCRbeta clonotypes obtained by the gDNA method from several donors. This immuneACCESS table, as held by TCRdb, lists in-frame sequences with V and J called but not all clones. Of the missing ones, under half trace to an unresolved V gene in checked studies; the others have no known cause. That table gives V, J and clone size, and the DNA gave D and trimming. The sample has roughly 300,000 clones on record, roughly 80% of them singletons. The ten most abundant clones make up 8.5% to 12% of the sample.

The sequence is built from TRBV7-9 and TRBJ2-5; confidence is insufficient to name the D gene. Sequenced: memory CD4+ T cells sorted from blood. The sample's cell subset or site, from its label and the paper: CD45RA-negative fraction. This sequence was found in a man younger than 40 in good health. The DNA sequence follows: TGTGCCAGCAGCGTCTCAATCGGGTACGAGACCCAGTACTTC. Its product reads: CASSVSIGYETQYF. Supplemented by the reference TRBV7-9 and TRBJ2-5 proteins around the CDR3, the complete variable domain is DTGVSQNPRHKITKRGQNVTFRCDPISEHNRLYWYRQTLGQGPEFLTYFQNEAQLEKSRLLSDRFSAERPKGSFSTLEIQRTEQGDSAMYLCASSVSIGYETQYFGPGTRLLVL.